Listed here are 20 T cell receptor beta chains from one sample, sequenced in a study of blood T cell repertoires in COVID-19. The repertoire was sequenced with immunoSEQ multiplex PCR; TCRdb's copy has only in-frame clones and lacks some. The data hold 95,000 to 110,000 clones, with 82% observed a single time. The specimen was peripheral blood. Receptors were obtained from a man aged 55-75 years with acute or convalescent COVID-19.

The rearrangement links TRBV7-9 to TRBJ1-1, with 7 bases lining up with TRBD1. The CDR3 totals 14 residues. The J segment lost 3 bases and the V segment lost 4 bases, leaving 5 bases of the junction unmatched. Germline CDR1 reads SEHNR; CDR2 reads FQNEAQ (reference sequence). CDR3 region: CASSSTTGHTEAFF. CDR3 nucleotide sequence: TGTGCCAGCAGCTCGACGACAGGGCACACTGAAGCTTTCTTT.

V is TRBV2 and J is TRBJ1-2; TRBD1 matches 10 bases. The V segment lost 6 bases and the J segment 8 bases; nucleotides outside the gene matches: 12. The CDR3 consists of 15 residues. Germline loops: CDR1 SNHLY, CDR2 FYNNEI. DNA of the CDR3: TGTGCCAGCAGCGTAGTATTGGACAGGGGGAAGGGCTACACCTTC. As protein: CASSVVLDRGKGYTF.

About this clone: One end of the junction varies from germline; a read error may be responsible. The rearrangement uses TRBV7-7 and TRBJ2-2, with 8 bases fitting TRBD1. CDR1 is SSHAT, CDR2 FNYEAQ, per germline (reference sequence). There are 16 residues in the CDR3. This CDR3 reads CASSLGGRGHTGELFF. The DNA for the CDR3 is TGTGCTAGCAGCTTAGGAGGCAGGGGGCACACCGGGGAGCTGTTTTTT.

The chain employs TRBV4-1 and TRBJ1-2; D possibly corresponds to TRBD1 (6 bases). The V gene's germline CDR1 is MGHRA and CDR2 YSYEKL. The CDR3 has 14 residues. Trimming left V 8 bases short and J 7 bases short, with 20 bases between. DNA of the CDR3: TGCGCCAGCCGCCTGAGCCTCGACAGGCCTGGCTACACCTTC. Amino acids: CASRLSLDRPGYTF.

The V and J genes are TRBV27 and TRBJ2-3; no clear D gene. Germline V gene sequence: CDR1 MNHEY, CDR2 SMNVEV (reference sequence). The CDR3 covers 13 residues. The CDR3: CASRVVSTDTQYF. CDR3 coding DNA: TGTGCTTCGAGAGTGGTAAGCACAGATACGCAGTATTTT.

The rearrangement joins TRBV15 to TRBJ2-1; a weak D match, TRBD2 (6 bases). Germline V gives CDR1 LNHNV, CDR2 YYDKDF (reference sequence). V was clipped by 2 bases and J by 10 bases, with 9 bases between them. The CDR3 spans 12 residues. Written as DNA, the CDR3 is TGTGCCACCAGCAGACCAACTAGCGAGCAGTTCTTC. This gives the protein CATSRPTSEQFF.

This sequence joins TRBV7-2 and TRBJ1-2; TRBD1 aligns across 8 bases. Germline V gene sequence: CDR1 SGHTA, CDR2 FQGNSA. The V gene end was trimmed by 3 bases and the J gene end by 8 bases; junction bases not matched to a gene: 11. CDR3 size: 15 residues. The CDR3 protein is CASSFNRGAILGYTF. As DNA, the CDR3 is TGTGCCAGCAGCTTCAACAGGGGGGCAATTTTAGGCTACACCTTC.

This clone has a handful of counts. V gene TRBV30 combines with J gene TRBJ2-7; TRBD1 matches at 8 bases. CDR1 and CDR2 (germline): GTSNPN, SVGIG (reference sequence). CDR3 size: 14 residues. Germline trimming cut 3 bases from V and 0 bases from J; bases unmatched to any gene: 4. DNA for the CDR3: TGTGCCTGGAGCCGACAGGGGAGCTCCTACGAGCAGTACTTC. Translating gives CAWSRQGSSYEQYF. The full variable domain, its missing parts supplied by reference TRBV30 and TRBJ2-7, is SQTIHQWPATLVQPVGSPLSLECTVEGTSNPNLYWYRQAAGRGLQLLFYSVGIGQISSEVPQNLSASRPQDRQFILSSKKLLLSDSGFYLCAWSRQGSSYEQYFGPGTRLTVT.

V is TRBV3-1 (or the pseudogene TRBV3-2) and J is TRBJ2-3; maybe TRBD1 (6 bases). Germline lookup yields CDR1 LGHDT and CDR2 YNNKEL (reference sequence). This CDR3 is 19 amino acids long. V was clipped by 3 bases and J by 1 base, with 23 bases between them. CDR3 nucleotides: TGTGCCAGCAGCCATAGGATCGCCGGGACACCCCTACGCACAGATACGCAGTATTTT. It codes for CASSHRIAGTPLRTDTQYF.

This sequence joins TRBV7-3 and TRBJ2-3; TRBD2 is a possible D gene (5 bases). V lost 3 bases and J lost 1, with 17 bases in between. This CDR3 has 17 amino acids. CDR1 is SGHTA and CDR2 is FQGTGA in the germline V gene. CDR3 loop: CASSFRWSEDGTDTQYF. CDR3 bases: TGTGCCAGCAGCTTTAGGTGGTCGGAGGATGGCACAGATACGCAGTATTTT. The full variable domain, its missing parts supplied by reference TRBV7-3 and TRBJ2-3, is GAGVSQTPSNKVTEKGKYVELRCDPISGHTALYWYRQSLGQGPEFLIYFQGTGAADDSGLPNDRFFAVRPEGSVSTLKIQRTERGDSAVYLCASSFRWSEDGTDTQYFGPGTRLTVL.

This clone was detected only once. V and J are TRBV5-1 and TRBJ2-1; 8 bases are shared with TRBD1. The V and J ends lost 2 bases and 7 bases, in that order; junction bases with no gene match: 5. There are 14 residues in the CDR3. Germline assignment: CDR1 SGHRS and CDR2 YFSETQ. The CDR3 sequence is CASSFGQGANEQFF. In DNA, the CDR3 is TGCGCCAGCAGCTTTGGACAGGGCGCAAATGAGCAGTTCTTC. The variable domain in full, with the rest retrieved from reference TRBV5-1 and TRBJ2-1, is KAGVTQTPRYLIKTRGQQVTLSCSPISGHRSVSWYQQTPGQGLQFLFEYFSETQRNKGNFPGRFSGRQFSNSRSEMNVSTLELGDSALYLCASSFGQGANEQFFGPGTRLTVL.

The CDR3 is CASSESGTGIYEQYF. CDR3 nucleotide sequence: TGTGCCAGCAGTGAAAGCGGGACAGGGATCTACGAGCAGTACTTC. The chain couples TRBV3-1 (or the pseudogene TRBV3-2) to TRBJ2-7; 9 nucleotides align to TRBD1. The length of the CDR3 is 15 residues. V trimming: 6 bases; J trimming: 3 bases; junction bases outside the gene matches: 9. The V gene's germline CDR1 is LGHDT and CDR2 YNNKEL (reference sequence).

The chain carries TRBV6-1 and TRBJ2-7, with D perhaps matching TRBD1 (5 bases). Deletions cut 2 bases from V and 1 base from J, with 12 bases between. Germline V gives CDR1 MNHNS, CDR2 SASEGT. This CDR3 region has 15 residues. The chain's CDR3 is CASSENPQVSYEQYF. CDR3 nucleotides: TGTGCCAGCAGTGAAAACCCACAGGTTTCCTACGAGCAGTACTTC.

This clone was seen more than once but under ten times. The rearrangement links TRBV5-1 to TRBJ2-5; weak D call: TRBD2 (5 bases). Germline V gives CDR1 SGHRS, CDR2 YFSETQ. The CDR3 covers 15 residues. V was shortened by 0 bases and J by 2 bases, with 11 bases between the two germline ends. The CDR3 sequence is CASSLGETPQETQYF. CDR3 DNA sequence: TGCGCCAGCAGCTTGGGGGAGACCCCTCAAGAGACCCAGTACTTC.

The chain uses TRBV2 and TRBJ2-3; D gene uncertain. Germline V gene sequence: CDR1 SNHLY, CDR2 FYNNEI. The CDR3 runs 17 residues. The V and J ends lost 7 bases and 1 base respectively, with 21 bases between them. The DNA for the CDR3 is TGTGCCAGCAAACCTCATCTGGGCCTGGAAGGCACAGATACGCAGTATTTT. This encodes CASKPHLGLEGTDTQYF.

The chain uses TRBV11-3 and TRBJ2-1, with TRBD2 matching 9 bases. Germline CDR1 SGHNT, CDR2 YENEEA. The ends lost 0 bases at V and 9 bases at J; junction bases unmatched: 18. This CDR3 comprises 19 residues. The chain's CDR3 is CASSLEPFYVAGESGEQFF. For the CDR3, the DNA is TGTGCCAGCAGCTTAGAGCCCTTCTATGTAGCGGGAGAATCGGGTGAGCAGTTCTTC.

This chain joins TRBV7-8 and TRBJ2-7; TRBD1 matches 10 bases. The CDR3 runs 15 residues. The V gene's germline CDR1 is SGHVS and CDR2 FQNEAQ. The J segment lost 3 bases and the V segment lost 5 bases, leaving 7 bases of the junction unmatched. The CDR3 is CASSPDGTGVYEQYF. The DNA of the CDR3 is TGTGCCAGCAGCCCTGACGGGACAGGGGTCTACGAGCAGTACTTC.

The V call is TRBV18, the J call TRBJ2-1, with D possibly matching TRBD2 (7 bases). Trimming cost V 2 bases and J 8 bases, with 16 bases left between them. The germline V gene has CDR1 KGHSH and CDR2 LQKENI. This CDR3 has 15 residues. In DNA, the CDR3 is TGTGCCAGCTCACCAATCGGGGGGCCTGGGGATGAGCAGTTCTTC. Translated, it gives CASSPIGGPGDEQFF.

This chain uses TRBV6-5 with TRBJ2-5; weak D call: TRBD1 (6 bases). Looked up from germline, CDR1 is MNHEY and CDR2 is SVGAGI. V shed 5 bases and J shed 4 bases, with 17 bases lying between them. The CDR3 is made up of 15 amino acids. This CDR3 reads CASSQTGTPRETQYF. As DNA, the CDR3 is TGTGCCAGCAGTCAGACCGGGACACCTAGAGAGACCCAGTACTTC.

The J gene is TRBJ1-1, the V gene TRBV29-1; D perhaps matches TRBD1 (6 bases). V was shortened by 4 bases and J by 0 bases, with 9 bases between the two germline ends. CDR1 SQVTM and CDR2 ANQGSEA come from the germline V gene. There are 13 residues in the CDR3. This chain's CDR3 is CSVATGMNTEAFF. For the CDR3, the DNA is TGCAGCGTTGCCACAGGGATGAACACTGAAGCTTTCTTT.